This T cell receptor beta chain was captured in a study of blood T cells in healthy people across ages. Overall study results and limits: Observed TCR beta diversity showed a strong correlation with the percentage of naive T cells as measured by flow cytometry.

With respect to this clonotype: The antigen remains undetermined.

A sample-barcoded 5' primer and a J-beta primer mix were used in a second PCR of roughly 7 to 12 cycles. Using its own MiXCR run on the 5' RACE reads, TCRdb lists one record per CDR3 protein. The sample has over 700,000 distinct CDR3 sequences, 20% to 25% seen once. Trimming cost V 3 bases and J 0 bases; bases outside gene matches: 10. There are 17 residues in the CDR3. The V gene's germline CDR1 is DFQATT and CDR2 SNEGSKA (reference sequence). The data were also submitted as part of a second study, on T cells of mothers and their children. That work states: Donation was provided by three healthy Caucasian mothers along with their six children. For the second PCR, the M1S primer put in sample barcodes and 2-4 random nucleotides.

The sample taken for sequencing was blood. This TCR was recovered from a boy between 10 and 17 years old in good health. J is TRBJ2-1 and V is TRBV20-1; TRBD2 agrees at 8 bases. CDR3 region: CSASFSGVLFSYNEQFF. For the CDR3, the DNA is TGCAGTGCTAGTTTTAGCGGGGTGTTATTCTCCTACAATGAGCAGTTCTTC.